This note documents a single T cell receptor beta chain sequence. The data are from a study of OX40 agonist ivuxolimab in advanced cancers. Between the trimmed V and J ends, which lost 5 bases and 9 bases, there was a span of 17 bases. The germline V gene encodes CDR1 LNHDA and CDR2 SQIVND (reference sequence). This CDR3 spans 14 amino acids. The protocol was immunoSEQ multiplex PCR, while the TCRdb copy is restricted to in-frame clones and leaves out a portion. The data contain over 55,000 clones, 91% of them singletons. The TCR sequence derives from an adult with an advanced solid tumor such as melanoma, head and neck, liver or kidney cancer. Sequenced material: CD4+ or CD8+ T cells sorted from blood, taken in a trial of the OX40 agonist ivuxolimab. This rearrangement joins TRBV19 to TRBJ1-3; no reliable D call. In DNA form, the CDR3 reads TGTGCCAGTAGTCCCAATCCCCAAGGAGGCACCATATATTTT. This sequence encodes CASSPNPQGGTIYF.